These T cell receptor beta chains were read from a single sample in a study of cytomegalovirus exposure and HLA in healthy donors. TCRdb's table, derived via immunoSEQ multiplex PCR, lists solely in-frame clones and lacks some. The sample lists roughly 90,000 clones, 85% occurring once. Sequencing used PBMCs. These receptors were taken from a young man in good health and CMV-seropositive. The CDR3 runs from the conserved cysteine through the conserved F or W. D genes are given only for firm matches. A row's size may be missing; if present it is once, few, many or a size class.

>15|TRBV19|.|.|TRBJ1-2
CASSIDRDFNYGYTF
TGTGCCAGTAGTATCGACCGGGATTTTAACTATGGCTACACCTTC
>13|TRBV18|once|.|TRBJ1-4
CASSRGENEKLFF
TGTGCCAGCTCACGGGGGGAGAATGAAAAACTGTTTTTT
>14|TRBV30|.|.|TRBJ1-3
CAWGGPHSGNTIYF
TGTGCCTGGGGCGGGCCACACTCTGGAAACACCATATATTTT
>15|TRBV9|.|TRBD2|TRBJ2-2
CASSGRDYNTGELFF
TGTGCCAGCAGCGGACGGGACTACAACACCGGGGAGCTGTTTTTT
>17|TRBV4-1|once|TRBD2|TRBJ2-3
CASSQEISLAGEDTQYF
TGCGCCAGCAGCCAAGAAATTAGTCTAGCGGGAGAAGATACGCAGTATTTT
>15|TRBV2|.|TRBD1|TRBJ1-1
CASRHGTGSNTEAFF
TGTGCCAGCAGGCACGGGACAGGTTCGAACACTGAAGCTTTCTTT
>14|TRBV5-1|.|TRBD2|TRBJ2-3
CASSLVAGPDTQYF
TGCGCCAGCAGCTTGGTAGCGGGCCCAGATACGCAGTATTTT
>13|TRBV18|.|.|TRBJ1-5
CASSPGLGQPQHF
TGTGCCAGCTCACCCGGTCTTGGTCAGCCCCAGCATTTT
>21|TRBV21-1|.|.|TRBJ1-5
CASSKAGKNCHRARSNQPQHF
TGTGCCAGCAGCAAAGCTGGGAAGAATTGTCACAGGGCAAGGAGCAATCAGCCCCAGCATTTT
>13|TRBV2|few|.|TRBJ1-5
CASSRDTYQPQHF
TGTGCCAGCAGCCGGGACACATATCAGCCCCAGCATTTT
>15|TRBV4-1|.|.|TRBJ2-1
CASSPWDTTYNEQFF
TGCGCCAGCAGCCCCTGGGACACCACCTACAATGAGCAGTTCTTC
>14|TRBV19|once|.|TRBJ2-7
CASSLHAGSYEQYF
TGTGCCAGTAGTCTCCATGCGGGCTCCTACGAGCAGTACTTC
>14|TRBV5-4|.|.|TRBJ2-5
CASSLRTVQETQYF
TGTGCCAGCAGCTTGCGGACAGTGCAAGAGACCCAGTACTTC
>16|TRBV7-9|.|TRBD1|TRBJ2-3
CASSSSRDRVTDTQYF
TGTGCCAGCAGCTCCTCCCGGGACAGGGTCACAGATACGCAGTATTTT
>14|TRBV18|few|.|TRBJ2-5
CASSPAGSGETQYF
TGTGCCAGCTCTCCCGCGGGGAGTGGAGAGACCCAGTACTTC
>13|TRBV5-1|.|.|TRBJ2-7
CASNTGGTYEQYF
TGCGCCAGCAACACCGGAGGTACCTACGAGCAGTACTTC
>15|TRBV28|once|TRBD1|TRBJ2-1
CASSNPGTGVNEQFF
TGTGCCAGCAGTAACCCCGGGACAGGGGTCAATGAGCAGTTCTTC
>15|TRBV6-5|.|.|TRBJ2-5
CASSSNHGGPETQYF
TGTGCCAGCAGTTCAAACCATGGAGGGCCCGAGACCCAGTACTTC
>15|TRBV5-6|.|TRBD1|TRBJ2-2
CASSSSGTGPGELFF
TGTGCCAGCAGCTCCTCCGGGACAGGGCCCGGGGAGCTGTTTTTT
>14|TRBV27|.|.|TRBJ2-2
CASSGGLNTGELFF
TGTGCCAGCAGCGGGGGATTGAACACCGGGGAGCTGTTTTTT
>11|TRBV5-1|.|.|TRBJ2-1
CASGDQTSSFF
TGCGCCAGCGGAGATCAGACTAGTTCCTTCTTC
>15|TRBV5-1|.|TRBD1|TRBJ2-5
CASSLAGGLQETQYF
TGCGCCAGCAGCTTGGCAGGGGGCCTTCAAGAGACCCAGTACTTC
>14|TRBV2|.|TRBD2|TRBJ2-1
CADKLAGVRNEQFF
TGTGCCGACAAACTAGCGGGAGTTCGTAATGAGCAGTTCTTC
>16|TRBV2|.|.|TRBJ2-3
CASSVGGSGRLDTQYF
TGTGCCAGCAGTGTGGGGGGTAGCGGTAGATTAGATACGCAGTATTTT
>14|TRBV25-1|.|.|TRBJ1-2
CASSQGSRQSGYTF
TGTGCCAGCTCCCAGGGCTCGCGTCAGTCTGGCTACACCTTC
>14|TRBV2|.|.|TRBJ1-1
CASDNGGAGTEAFF
TGTGCCAGCGACAATGGGGGGGCTGGGACTGAAGCTTTCTTT
>15|TRBV7-9|.|TRBD2|TRBJ2-3
CASSLGDYGTDTQYF
TGTGCCAGCAGCTTAGGGGACTATGGAACAGATACGCAGTATTTT
>15|TRBV27|.|TRBD2|TRBJ2-1
CASSLGSGSYNEQFF
TGTGCCAGCAGTTTAGGTAGCGGGAGTTACAATGAGCAGTTCTTC
>15|TRBV28|.|TRBD1|TRBJ1-4
CASSYEGAVNEKLFF
TGTGCCAGCAGTTACGAGGGGGCGGTTAATGAAAAACTGTTTTTT
>15|TRBV27|.|.|TRBJ1-2
CASSLVGGANYGYTF
TGTGCCAGCAGTTTAGTGGGGGGGGCGAACTATGGCTACACCTTC
>15|TRBV27|.|TRBD2|TRBJ2-1
CASSWGGGSYNEQFF
TGTGCCAGCAGTTGGGGGGGAGGCTCCTACAATGAGCAGTTCTTC
>15|TRBV4-2|.|.|TRBJ2-3
CASSQDESQGDTQYF
TGTGCCAGCAGCCAAGACGAGAGTCAGGGAGATACGCAGTATTTT
>17|TRBV21-1|.|.|TRBJ1-5
CAREPSDRAYSNQPQHF
TGTGCTCGGGAACCGTCAGACAGGGCCTATAGCAATCAGCCCCAGCATTTT
>16|TRBV5-1|once|.|TRBJ2-3
CASSFPDGKNTDTQYF
TGCGCCAGCAGCTTCCCGGACGGGAAGAACACAGATACGCAGTATTTT
>13|TRBV19|.|TRBD2|TRBJ2-1
CASSGGTSDEQFF
TGTGCCAGTAGTGGGGGGACTAGTGATGAGCAGTTCTTC
>14|TRBV2|.|.|TRBJ2-7
CASSEPRSSYEQYF
TGTGCCAGCAGTGAACCCCGCAGCTCCTACGAGCAGTACTTC
>12|TRBV14|.|.|TRBJ2-3
CASSPGYNTQYF
TGTGCCAGCAGCCCCGGGTATAATACGCAGTATTTT
>13|TRBV19|once|TRBD1|TRBJ2-5
CASTKSRGETQYF
TGTGCCAGTACCAAGTCCAGGGGGGAGACCCAGTACTTC
>15|TRBV4-1|.|TRBD1|TRBJ1-2
CASSQGSGGVYGYTF
TGCGCCAGCAGCCAAGGATCAGGGGGAGTCTATGGCTACACCTTC
>14|TRBV5-4|.|TRBD1|TRBJ2-5
CASSLPDREETQYF
TGTGCCAGCAGCTTGCCAGACAGGGAAGAGACCCAGTACTTC
>15|TRBV18|.|.|TRBJ1-1
CASSPPGAMNTEAFF
TGTGCCAGCTCACCACCGGGGGCCATGAACACTGAAGCTTTCTTT
>15|TRBV18|.|TRBD2|TRBJ2-1
CASSPLSGDYNEQFF
TGTGCCAGCTCCCCACTGAGCGGGGATTACAATGAGCAGTTCTTC
>15|TRBV5-4|.|TRBD1|TRBJ1-1
CASSSDRGPGTEAFF
TGTGCCAGCAGCTCCGACAGGGGGCCGGGCACTGAAGCTTTCTTT
>18|TRBV30|.|TRBD2|TRBJ2-2
CAWSVLGLAGGPAGELFF
TGTGCCTGGAGTGTACTTGGACTAGCGGGAGGGCCCGCCGGGGAGCTGTTTTTT
>15|TRBV10-3|.|TRBD2|TRBJ2-1
CAISHPGTGGDEQFF
TGTGCCATCAGCCACCCCGGGACGGGAGGGGATGAGCAGTTCTTC
>16|TRBV28|.|.|TRBJ1-2
CASSNSGQPLNYGYTF
TGTGCCAGCAGTAATTCAGGTCAGCCCCTGAACTATGGCTACACCTTC
>16|TRBV27|.|TRBD1|TRBJ2-7
CASSWTGAEPSYEQYF
TGTGCCAGCAGTTGGACAGGGGCCGAGCCCTCCTACGAGCAGTACTTC
>12|TRBV9|.|.|TRBJ2-5
CASSALQSTQYF
TGTGCCAGCAGCGCTTTGCAGTCTACCCAGTACTTC
>14|TRBV21-1|.|.|TRBJ1-2
CASSKAGPGDGYTF
TGTGCCAGCAGCAAAGCTGGGCCAGGGGATGGCTACACCTTC
>15|TRBV19|few|TRBD1|TRBJ1-2
CASHPRDRGNSGYTF
TGTGCCAGTCACCCCCGGGACAGGGGAAATAGTGGCTACACCTTC
>19|TRBV28|.|TRBD1|TRBJ2-2
CASSLFPHRGLKNTGELFF
TGTGCCAGCAGTTTATTCCCCCACAGGGGGCTAAAGAACACCGGGGAGCTGTTTTTT
>14|TRBV15|.|.|TRBJ1-2
CATSRDKQGAGYTF
TGTGCCACCAGCAGGGACAAACAGGGAGCTGGCTACACCTTC
>11|TRBV27|.|.|TRBJ1-1
CASAGQSEAFF
TGTGCCAGCGCTGGACAGTCTGAAGCTTTCTTT
>14|TRBV28|.|TRBD2|TRBJ2-7
CASYRRPGGYEQYF
TGTGCCAGCTATCGTAGGCCGGGAGGTTACGAGCAGTACTTC
>12|TRBV11-3|.|.|TRBJ2-1
CASSPGYNEQFF
TGTGCCAGCAGCCCCGGGTACAATGAGCAGTTCTTC
>18|TRBV7-9|once|TRBD1|TRBJ1-4
CASSLPSRGRGTNEKLFF
TGTGCCAGCAGCTTACCGTCAAGGGGGCGAGGCACTAATGAAAAACTGTTTTTT
>15|TRBV5-1|.|.|TRBJ2-3
CASSLGQESTDTQYF
TGCGCCAGCAGCTTGGGACAGGAGTCCACAGATACGCAGTATTTT
>15|TRBV7-6|.|.|TRBJ2-1
CASSRDFSSYNEQFF
TGTGCCAGCAGCCGGGACTTTAGCTCCTACAATGAGCAGTTCTTC
>15|TRBV9|.|.|TRBJ2-3
CASSLSGGGTDTQYF
TGTGCCAGCAGCCTAAGCGGAGGGGGCACAGATACGCAGTATTTT